Listed below are T cell receptor beta chains from one sample, sequenced in a study of blood T cell repertoires in COVID-19. The protocol was immunoSEQ multiplex PCR, while the TCRdb copy is restricted to in-frame clones and leaves out a portion. This table has under 350,000 clones, roughly 85% appearing once. The specimen sequenced was peripheral blood. These receptors were obtained from a man aged 55 to 69 who had recovered from COVID-19. Both conserved end residues are part of each CDR3. The D gene is left open where the match is weak. A clone size is listed for some rows: how often the clone was seen (once, few, many), or a class if it is expanded.

TRBJ2-2 15 TRBV3-1/TRBV3-2 . . TGTGCCAGCAGCCAAGCGGACAGAATGGGCGGGGAGCTGTTTTTT CASSQADRMGGELFF
TRBJ1-5 14 TRBV27 . few TGTGCCAGCGCCCGGGGGGGGAGCAATCAGCCCCAGCATTTT CASARGGSNQPQHF
TRBJ2-3 15 TRBV11-3 TRBD2 . TGTGCCAGCAGCCCGGGGGGGTTAGGCACAGATACGCAGTATTTT CASSPGGLGTDTQYF
TRBJ1-6 13 TRBV28 TRBD1 . TGTGCCGGAACGGGACAGCATAATTCACCCCTCCACTTT CAGTGQHNSPLHF
TRBJ1-6 16 TRBV19 . . TGTGCCAGTAGTATCCAACCCGGAACCGCAGGTTCACCCCTCCACTTT CASSIQPGTAGSPLHF
TRBJ2-1 14 TRBV2 . . TGTGCCAGCCAGCGACGGGAGACCTACAATGAGCAGTTCTTC CASQRRETYNEQFF
TRBJ2-5 14 TRBV15 . . TGTGCCACCAGCGGATACAGGGCCCAAGAGACCCAGTACTTC CATSGYRAQETQYF
TRBJ2-2 13 TRBV11-3 . . TGTGCCAGCAGCCCCGGGACATCCGGGGAGCTGTTTTTT CASSPGTSGELFF
TRBJ2-7 15 TRBV3-1/TRBV3-2 TRBD2 . TGTGCCAGCAGCCAAGCGGCTAGCGGGAACTACGAGCAGTACTTC CASSQAASGNYEQYF
TRBJ1-2 15 TRBV4-2 TRBD1 . TGTGCCAGCAGCCAAGGGGACAGGGCGGTCCATGGCTACACCTTC CASSQGDRAVHGYTF
TRBJ2-1 15 TRBV5-1 TRBD2 . TGCGCCAGCAGCTTCAGCGGGGGGCTCTACAATGAGCAGTTCTTC CASSFSGGLYNEQFF
TRBJ2-2 11 TRBV20-1 . . TGCAGTGCTCCTGACAGCGGGGAGCTGTTTTTT CSAPDSGELFF
TRBJ2-5 15 TRBV6-5 TRBD2 few TGTGCCAGTTTGAGGACTAGCGGGTCCCAAGAGACCCAGTACTTC CASLRTSGSQETQYF
TRBJ2-7 15 TRBV6-6 TRBD1 . TGTGCCACCAGAGAACCGGGACAGGGAGCATACGAGCAGTACTTC CATREPGQGAYEQYF
TRBJ1-2 15 TRBV14 TRBD1 . TGTGCCAGCAGCCAATACAGGGGGTCGGACTATGGCTACACCTTC CASSQYRGSDYGYTF
TRBJ2-3 15 TRBV5-6 TRBD1 . TGTGCCAGCAGCTTACAGGGGGCGCTGACAGATACGCAGTATTTT CASSLQGALTDTQYF
TRBJ1-6 15 TRBV18 . many TGTGCCAGCTCACCACCAACAGGGATCCAATCACCCCTCCACTTT CASSPPTGIQSPLHF
TRBJ1-5 15 TRBV19 . . TGTGCCAGTAGTATACCGACCGGGTTTTGGCAGCCCCAGCATTTT CASSIPTGFWQPQHF
TRBJ2-3 15 TRBV6-5 TRBD2 . TGTGCCAGCAGTTACTCGATTGGACTAGCAGATACGCAGTATTTT CASSYSIGLADTQYF
TRBJ2-3 16 TRBV5-1 TRBD2 . TGCGCCAGCAGTCCCCCGGTAGCGGGGGGCACAGATACGCAGTATTTT CASSPPVAGGTDTQYF
TRBJ2-3 19 TRBV5-1 TRBD2 . TGCGCCAGCAGCAAGTCCGCTAGCGGGGGGGTTGGCGGCCGTGATACGCAGTATTTT CASSKSASGGVGGRDTQYF
TRBJ2-3 14 TRBV5-1 . . TGCGCCAGCAGCTTGGTTTTAGCGAGAGATACGCAGTATTTT CASSLVLARDTQYF
TRBJ1-4 13 TRBV15 . . TGTGCCACCAGCAGGGGCTTTGATGAAAAACTGTTTTTT CATSRGFDEKLFF
TRBJ1-4 15 TRBV9 TRBD1 . TGTGCCAGCTCGCGGTCAACAGGGGACAATGAAAAACTGTTTTTT CASSRSTGDNEKLFF
TRBJ2-7 13 TRBV5-1 TRBD2 . TGCGCCAGCAGCCGCGGGGGGCCCTACGAGCAGTACTTC CASSRGGPYEQYF
TRBJ1-1 15 TRBV9 . . TGTGCCAGCAGCGTAGGCGGGAGCATGAACACTGAAGCTTTCTTT CASSVGGSMNTEAFF
TRBJ2-3 16 TRBV7-9 . . TGTGCCAGCAGCTCACGGGACATCTTTGGCACAGATACGCAGTATTTT CASSSRDIFGTDTQYF